The present entry profiles one T cell receptor beta chain with its context. This sample stems from a study of T cell changes during pregnancy in multiple sclerosis. The ends were cut back, 4 bases at V and 3 bases at J, with 16 bases in the middle. Germline V gene sequence: CDR1 LNHNV, CDR2 YYDKDF (reference sequence). The CDR3 runs 15 residues. The data were produced by immunoSEQ multiplex PCR, yet TCRdb's version contains in-frame clones alone and is incomplete. The data show 89,000 or so clones, roughly nine tenths seen once. The rearrangement links TRBV15 to TRBJ2-7; TRBD2 might be the D (6 bases). Sequenced material: PBMCs, taken in the first trimester of pregnancy. The sequence was collected from a female donor in good health, serving as a control in a pregnancy study. Some clones in this sample may be carry-over from other donors' samples. CDR3 loop: CATSITSGSLYEQYF. The CDR3 bases are TGTGCCACCAGCATTACAAGCGGGTCCCTCTACGAGCAGTACTTC.